This T cell receptor beta chain was profiled in a study of identical twins listed by TCRdb under 2016. Regarding the complete study: To test whether fetal clonotypes persist, this study deep-sequenced TCR alpha and beta repertoires from monozygotic twins, from unrelated adults of various ages, and from cord blood. To rule out contamination, replicate twin experiments were performed at different times with different library preparation protocols. The research as a whole found: Recombination models systematically underestimated out-of-frame TCR alpha sharing in monozygotic twins but agreed with sharing between unrelated individuals. Invariant T cells such as MAIT and iNKT could partly confound zero-insertion analyses, although diverse VJ usage argued against such confounding for most clonotypes. The excess sharing between twins in beta out-of-frame sequences was weaker because fewer shared sequences reduced the signal-to-noise ratio. Because the same donors could not be followed over many years, conclusions were based on cross-sectional statistical analysis. Out-of-frame TCR alpha sequences shared between twins showed an excess of low generation-probability sequences compared with coincidental sharing between unrelated individuals. Abundant cord blood beta clonotypes had fewer insertions, young adult naive repertoires showed a similar but weaker trend, and memory repertoires showed no such trend.

Receptor amplification or capture employed 5' RACE. TCRdb records Illumina HiSeq 2000 as the sequencer. Template switching added a universal primer binding site, and the final cDNA carried a unique molecular identifier that allowed TCR cDNA molecules to be counted accurately. Specific primers in the conserved constant-segment region were used to synthesize first-strand cDNA for the TCR alpha and beta chains. To control for contamination, each cDNA library was double barcoded with a SMART-Mk sample barcode plus Illumina barcodes. TruSeq adapter sequences and Illumina sample barcodes were added in two successive PCR steps. The TCR alpha and beta cDNA libraries were sequenced on the Illumina HiSeq platform using custom primers. The original pipeline was this. Raw reads were processed with MiGEC to extract unique molecular identifiers, and MiXCR was used to determine CDR3 positions. Recombination models were inferred per individual with the repgenHMM and IGoR tools using an EM algorithm. Shared clonotype analysis was performed with the tcR package in R, normalizing sharing by the product of cloneset sizes. To study raw recombination free of thymic and clonal selection effects, out-of-frame nonproductive sequences were analyzed. The raw public data were reprocessed by TCRdb itself: fastp quality trimming at Q25, MiXCR clonotype calling, in-frame beta chains only. A single entry per CDR3 protein holds the most common genes and DNA from its merged rows. The V and J calls were not made by the authors but by TCRdb's processing. The table for this sample lists under 350,000 distinct CDR3 sequences; over 8.5% of them were counted only once. Around 7.1% of the sample lies in the top ten.

Every donor was a healthy Caucasian. The twin cohort consisted of three pairs of female monozygotic twins, all aged about 18 to 29 years. Positive isolation kits from Invitrogen were used to isolate CD4+ and CD8+ T cell populations. Via the germline V gene, CDR1 is SGHTA and CDR2 FQGNSA. Trimming accounts for 4 bases at V and 6 bases at J, while the number of junction bases matched to no gene is 9. The CDR3 covers 16 residues, taking in both the cysteine and the phenylalanine. Only CDR3 DNA remains: 48 bases, in frame from the first base. This clonotype has more than one count but fewer than ten. This clone's antigen is unknown. No quality values exist for individual bases; no much larger clone is one base distant. These data also formed part of another study, on yellow fever vaccine responses in identical twins. Taken from the second paper: The T cell response to vaccination in identical twins was reported by the authors to appear partly convergent and partly personalized. The study precisely tracked vaccine-responding T cell clones in identical twins.

The sequenced material came from CD8+ T cells sorted from blood. The sequence was collected from a woman in her late teens or twenties in good health. Recombination linked TRBV7-2 to TRBJ2-1; TRBD2 agrees with 10 junctional bases. The CDR3 sequence is CASSSLPGLASNEQFF. The sequenced DNA is TGTGCCAGCAGCTCATTACCGGGACTAGCGTCCAATGAGCAGTTCTTC.